One sample yielded the 3 T cell receptor beta chains listed below, sequenced in a study of T cell responses to AZD1222 COVID-19 vaccine. Clones were read by immunoSEQ multiplex PCR, and TCRdb kept only the in-frame ones, dropping some. This table holds 80,000 or so clones, approximately 91% found once. The sequenced sample was peripheral blood, obtained on day 0 of MenACWY control vaccination. The receptors were gathered from an adult in good health.

The CDR3 sequence is CASSSATGTYEQYF. In DNA form, the CDR3 reads TGTGCCAGCAGTTCCGCAACAGGGACCTACGAGCAGTACTTC. The V call is TRBV27, the J call TRBJ2-7, with D possibly TRBD1 on 6 matching bases. Looked up from germline, CDR1 is MNHEY and CDR2 is SMNVEV (reference sequence). Deletions cut 4 bases from V and 2 bases from J, with 12 bases between. The CDR3 contains 14 residues.

The CDR3 region is CASSPGQGAGWVTEAFF. The CDR3 DNA is TGTGCCAGCAGCCCGGGACAGGGGGCGGGGTGGGTCACTGAAGCTTTCTTT. The gene calls are TRBV3-1 (or the pseudogene TRBV3-2) and TRBJ1-1, with 12 nucleotides matching TRBD1. Germline CDR1 LGHDT, CDR2 YNNKEL (reference sequence). The V gene end was trimmed by 4 bases and the J gene end by 4 bases; junction bases not matched to a gene: 10. CDR3 size: 17 residues.

V is TRBV7-8 and J is TRBJ2-1, with TRBD2 matching 9 bases. Germline-derived CDR1 and CDR2 are SGHVS and FQNEAQ. This CDR3 is built from 16 residues. Trimming removed 5 bases from V and 8 bases from J; junction bases left unmatched: 13. CDR3 loop: CASSTLPSGGIYEQFF. CDR3 coding DNA: TGTGCCAGCAGCACCCTACCCAGCGGGGGGATCTATGAGCAGTTCTTC.